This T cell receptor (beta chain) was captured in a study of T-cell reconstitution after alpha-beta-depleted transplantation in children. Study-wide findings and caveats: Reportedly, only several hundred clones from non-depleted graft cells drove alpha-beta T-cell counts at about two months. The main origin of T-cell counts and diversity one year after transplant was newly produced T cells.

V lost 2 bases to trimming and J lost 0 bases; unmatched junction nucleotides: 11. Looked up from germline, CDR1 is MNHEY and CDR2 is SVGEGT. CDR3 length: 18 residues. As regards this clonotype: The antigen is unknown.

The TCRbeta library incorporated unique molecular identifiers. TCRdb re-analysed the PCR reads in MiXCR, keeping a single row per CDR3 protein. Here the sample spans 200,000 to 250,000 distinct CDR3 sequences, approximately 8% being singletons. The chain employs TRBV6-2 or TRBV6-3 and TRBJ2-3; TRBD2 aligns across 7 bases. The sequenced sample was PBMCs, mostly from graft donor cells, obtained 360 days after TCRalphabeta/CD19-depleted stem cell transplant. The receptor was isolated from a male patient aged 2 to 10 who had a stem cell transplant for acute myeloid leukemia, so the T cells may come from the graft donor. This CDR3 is CASSYRRGLAESTDTQYF. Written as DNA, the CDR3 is TGTGCCAGCAGTTACCGACGTGGGCTAGCGGAGAGCACAGATACGCAGTATTTT.